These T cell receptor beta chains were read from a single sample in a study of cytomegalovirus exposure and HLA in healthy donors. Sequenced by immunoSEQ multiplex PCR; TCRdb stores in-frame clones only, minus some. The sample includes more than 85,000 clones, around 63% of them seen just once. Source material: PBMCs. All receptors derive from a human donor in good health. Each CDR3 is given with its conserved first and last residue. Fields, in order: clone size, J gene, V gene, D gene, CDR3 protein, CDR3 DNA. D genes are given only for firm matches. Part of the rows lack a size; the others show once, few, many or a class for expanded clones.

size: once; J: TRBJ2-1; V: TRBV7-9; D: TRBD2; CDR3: CASSWALGAGVLNEQFF; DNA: TGTGCCAGCAGCTGGGCCCTCGGGGCGGGAGTCTTGAATGAGCAGTTCTTC
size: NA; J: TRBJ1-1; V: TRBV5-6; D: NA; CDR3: CASSSRYGTEAFF; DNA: TGTGCCAGCAGCTCGAGATACGGCACTGAAGCTTTCTTT
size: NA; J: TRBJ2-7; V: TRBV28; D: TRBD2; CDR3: CASSPPRLAGGYEQYF; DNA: TGTGCCAGCAGTCCCCCCCGACTAGCGGGAGGGTACGAGCAGTACTTC
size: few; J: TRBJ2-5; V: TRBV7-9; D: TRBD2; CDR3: CASSFPGLADQETQYF; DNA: TGTGCCAGCAGCTTCCCGGGACTAGCGGACCAAGAGACCCAGTACTTC
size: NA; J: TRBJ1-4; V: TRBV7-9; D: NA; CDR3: CASSSTQENNEKLFF; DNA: TGTGCCAGCAGCTCTACACAGGAAAATAATGAAAAACTGTTTTTT
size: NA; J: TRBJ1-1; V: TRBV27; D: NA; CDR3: CASSRIGDRTEAFF; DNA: TGTGCCAGCAGTCGTATCGGGGATAGAACTGAAGCTTTCTTT
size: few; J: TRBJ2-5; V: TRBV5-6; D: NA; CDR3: CASSLRLRGQETQYF; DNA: TGTGCCAGCAGCTTGAGGCTCCGGGGGCAAGAGACCCAGTACTTC
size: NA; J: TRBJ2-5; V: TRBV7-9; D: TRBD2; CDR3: CASSKEREAPQETQYF; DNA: TGTGCCAGCAGTAAAGAGCGGGAGGCTCCTCAAGAGACCCAGTACTTC
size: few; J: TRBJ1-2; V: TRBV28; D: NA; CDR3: CASRGGGALYGYTF; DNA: TGTGCCAGCAGGGGAGGGGGGGCCCTCTATGGCTACACCTTC
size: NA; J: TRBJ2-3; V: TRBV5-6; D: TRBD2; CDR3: CASSLETSGSTDTQYF; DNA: TGTGCCAGCAGCTTGGAAACTAGCGGGTCCACAGATACGCAGTATTTT
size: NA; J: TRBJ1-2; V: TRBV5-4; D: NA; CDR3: CASSLVRGNYGYTF; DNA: TGTGCCAGCAGCTTGGTCAGGGGCAACTATGGCTACACCTTC
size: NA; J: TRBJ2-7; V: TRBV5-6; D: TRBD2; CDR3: CASSRWTSGRYEQYF; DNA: TGTGCCAGCAGTCGATGGACTAGCGGGAGATACGAGCAGTACTTC
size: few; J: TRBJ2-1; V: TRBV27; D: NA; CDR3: CASSLSGSSYNEQFF; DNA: TGTGCCAGCAGTTTATCCGGGAGCTCCTACAATGAGCAGTTCTTC
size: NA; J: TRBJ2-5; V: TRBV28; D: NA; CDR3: CASSPAVGGETQYF; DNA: TGTGCCAGCAGTCCCGCCGTGGGGGGAGAGACCCAGTACTTC
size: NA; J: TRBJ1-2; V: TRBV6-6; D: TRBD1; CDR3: CASISAGGNGYTF; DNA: TGTGCCAGCATTTCCGCAGGGGGCAATGGCTACACCTTC
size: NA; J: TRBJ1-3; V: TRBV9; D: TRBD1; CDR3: CASSLSQTPGQSGNTIYF; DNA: TGTGCCAGCAGCCTAAGCCAGACCCCGGGACAGTCTGGAAACACCATATATTTT
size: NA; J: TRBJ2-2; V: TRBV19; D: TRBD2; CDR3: CASSIVGLAGVGTGELFF; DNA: TGTGCCAGTAGTATAGTGGGGCTAGCGGGAGTAGGCACCGGGGAGCTGTTTTTT
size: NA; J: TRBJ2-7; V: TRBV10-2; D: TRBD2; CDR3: CASIRDYSYEQYF; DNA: TGCGCCAGCATTCGGGACTATTCCTACGAGCAGTACTTC
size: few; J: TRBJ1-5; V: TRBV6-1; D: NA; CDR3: CASSEGGDQPQHF; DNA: TGTGCCAGCAGTGAAGGGGGGGATCAGCCCCAGCATTTT
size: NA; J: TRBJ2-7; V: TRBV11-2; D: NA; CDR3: CASSPGTRTSYEQYF; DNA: TGTGCCAGCAGCCCGGGGACTCGCACCTCCTACGAGCAGTACTTC
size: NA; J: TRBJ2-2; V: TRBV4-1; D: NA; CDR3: CASSPKSLVGTGELFF; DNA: TGCGCCAGCAGCCCAAAGAGTCTTGTTGGCACCGGGGAGCTGTTTTTT
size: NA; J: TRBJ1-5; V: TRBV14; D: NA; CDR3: CASTPPNQPQHF; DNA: TGTGCCAGCACCCCCCCTAATCAGCCCCAGCATTTT
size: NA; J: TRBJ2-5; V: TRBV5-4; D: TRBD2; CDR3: CASSAGGMGWASETQYF; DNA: TGTGCCAGCAGCGCGGGGGGAATGGGGTGGGCTTCGGAGACCCAGTACTTC
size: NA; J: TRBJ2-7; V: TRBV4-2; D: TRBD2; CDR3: CASSSTSGSYEQYF; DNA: TGTGCCAGCAGCTCGACTAGCGGGAGCTACGAGCAGTACTTC
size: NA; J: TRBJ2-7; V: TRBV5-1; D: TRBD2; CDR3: CASSPWREGLDYEQYF; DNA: TGCGCCAGCAGTCCCTGGCGGGAGGGCCTGGACTACGAGCAGTACTTC
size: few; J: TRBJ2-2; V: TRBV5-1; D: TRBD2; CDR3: CASSLAAGGFANTGELFF; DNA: TGCGCCAGCAGCTTGGCCGCGGGGGGGTTCGCGAACACCGGGGAGCTGTTTTTT
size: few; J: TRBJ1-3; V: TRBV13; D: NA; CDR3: CASSLRGFAGNTIYF; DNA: TGTGCCAGCAGCTTAAGGGGTTTCGCTGGAAACACCATATATTTT
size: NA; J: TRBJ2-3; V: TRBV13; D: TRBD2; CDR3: CASSGRVEGTDTRYF; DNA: TGTGCCAGCAGCGGGAGGGTGGAGGGCACAGATACGCGGTATTTT
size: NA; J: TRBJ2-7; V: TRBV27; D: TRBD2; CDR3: CASSLQAGAPYEQYF; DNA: TGTGCCAGCAGTCTACAAGCGGGAGCACCCTACGAGCAGTACTTC
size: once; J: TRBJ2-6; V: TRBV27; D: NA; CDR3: CASAVRGGANVLTF; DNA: TGTGCCAGTGCAGTCCGGGGGGGGGCCAACGTCCTGACTTTC
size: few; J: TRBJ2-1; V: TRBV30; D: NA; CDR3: CAWSWDSANNEQFF; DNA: TGTGCCTGGAGTTGGGATAGCGCCAACAATGAGCAGTTCTTC
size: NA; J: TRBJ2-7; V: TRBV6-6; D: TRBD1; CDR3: CASSAGQGAFYEQYF; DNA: TGTGCCAGCAGTGCCGGACAGGGGGCGTTCTACGAGCAGTACTTC
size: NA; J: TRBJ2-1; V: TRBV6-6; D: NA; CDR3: CASNLGGSYNEQFF; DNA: TGTGCCAGCAACCTAGGGGGCTCCTACAATGAGCAGTTCTTC
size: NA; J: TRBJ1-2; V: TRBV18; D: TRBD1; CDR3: CASSPPITGGVNGYTF; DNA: TGTGCCAGCTCACCACCTATAACAGGGGGCGTTAATGGCTACACCTTC
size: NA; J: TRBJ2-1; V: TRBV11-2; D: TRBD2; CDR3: CASRSSGRYNEQFF; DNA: TGTGCCAGCAGATCTAGCGGGAGATACAATGAGCAGTTCTTC
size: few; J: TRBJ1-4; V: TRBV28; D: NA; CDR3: CATHRPQGGREKLFF; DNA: TGTGCCACCCATAGGCCCCAGGGAGGGCGTGAAAAACTGTTTTTT
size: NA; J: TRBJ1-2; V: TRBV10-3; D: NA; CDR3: CATTVTINYGYTF; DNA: TGTGCCACGACCGTTACTATTAACTATGGCTACACCTTC
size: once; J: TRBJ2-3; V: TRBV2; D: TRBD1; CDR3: CASSEARGQGGADTQYF; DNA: TGTGCCAGCAGTGAAGCGAGGGGACAGGGGGGCGCAGATACGCAGTATTTT
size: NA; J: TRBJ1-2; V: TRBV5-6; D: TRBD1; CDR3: CASSFLTGTGVYGYTF; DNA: TGTGCCAGCAGCTTCCTCACCGGGACAGGGGTATATGGCTACACCTTC
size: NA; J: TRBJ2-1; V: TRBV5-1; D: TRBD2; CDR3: CASSLEVAGGYNEQFF; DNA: TGCGCCAGCAGCTTGGAGGTAGCGGGAGGTTACAATGAGCAGTTCTTC
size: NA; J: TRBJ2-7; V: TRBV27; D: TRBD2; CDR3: CASSLTGGPPYEQYF; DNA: TGTGCCAGCAGTTTAACGGGAGGGCCCCCCTACGAGCAGTACTTC
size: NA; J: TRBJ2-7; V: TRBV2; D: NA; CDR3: CASSPYRVGSSYEQYF; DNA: TGTGCCAGCAGCCCATACAGGGTTGGGAGCTCCTACGAGCAGTACTTC
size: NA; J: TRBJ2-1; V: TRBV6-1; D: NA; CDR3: CASSERDEQFF; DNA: TGTGCCAGCAGTGAGCGGGATGAGCAGTTCTTC
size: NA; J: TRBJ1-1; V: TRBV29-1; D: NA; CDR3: CSVGGRTEAFF; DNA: TGCAGCGTGGGAGGGCGCACTGAAGCTTTCTTT
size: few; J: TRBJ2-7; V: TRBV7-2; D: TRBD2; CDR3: CASSFTRPGLGLYEQYF; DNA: TGTGCCAGCAGCTTCACACGACCGGGACTAGGCCTCTACGAGCAGTACTTC
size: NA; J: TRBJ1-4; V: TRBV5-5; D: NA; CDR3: CASSSNYRPTNEKLFF; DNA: TGTGCCAGCAGCTCTAATTACAGGCCAACTAATGAAAAACTGTTTTTT
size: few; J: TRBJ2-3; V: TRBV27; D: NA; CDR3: CASSLVLADTQYF; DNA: TGTGCCAGCAGTTTAGTTCTCGCAGATACGCAGTATTTT
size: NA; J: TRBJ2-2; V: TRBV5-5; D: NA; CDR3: CASSTGGYTGELFF; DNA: TGTGCCAGCAGCACCGGTGGTTACACCGGGGAGCTGTTTTTT